This TCR beta chain was retrieved from a study of T cells after yellow fever vaccination (dated by TCRdb to between 2018 and 2020). A note on the overall study: The SMART-Seq v4 Ultra Low Input RNA kit was used to prepare libraries from fractions with low cell numbers. To track T-cell clones before and after primary and booster YFV17D yellow fever vaccination, bulk TCR alpha and beta repertoires were sequenced longitudinally. Blood was collected at multiple timepoints before and after primary and secondary immunization, and bulk PBMC replicates and cell subsets were isolated. Two healthy male donors made up the cohort, one aged 18 to 29 years and the other aged 30 to 40 years.

Its CDR3 holds 17 amino acids, cysteine through phenylalanine. Only the CDR3 region is kept as DNA, spanning 51 bases read in frame from base 1. The CDR1 and CDR2 encoded by the germline V gene are SGHTA and FQGNSA. Compared with germline, V lacks 0 bases and J lacks 2 bases; bases without a gene match: 7. Results and caveats for the whole study, not just this receptor: After the booster, most of the clones that had expanded following primary vaccination were detected again (roughly 97% of CD4 and 80% to 90% of CD8), which suggests that memory was broadly maintained. Because the study included only a couple of donors, the extent to which the findings can be generalized is limited. Compared with the primary T-cell response, the secondary T-cell response was faster but weaker, reaching its peak on day 5 rather than on day 15. Computational filtering was needed because FACS-sorted repertoires could contain abundant contaminating clonotypes from the bulk population. A small fraction of clonotypes appeared in both the CD4 and CD8 compartments, likely as a result of convergent recombination.

In this sample, this clonotype turned up a few times. Its antigen has not been determined. No base qualities exist here, and no much larger clone lies one base off it. This specimen's treatment or condition label, interpreted: live attenuated yellow fever vaccine strain. At every blood-draw timepoint, two biological replicates of bulk PBMCs were collected. A standard Ficoll-Paque protocol was used to isolate PBMCs from peripheral blood. TriZol was used to extract RNA from bulk PBMCs, from CD4 and CD8 fractions, and from dextramer-positive and dextramer-negative fractions. Synthesis of TCR cDNA relied on 5'RACE template switching, a step that introduced a universal primer site along with unique molecular identifiers. Priming for cDNA synthesis came from both the TCR alpha and TCR beta constant segments. Library amplification used two PCR steps, and the second PCR step added sample barcodes and sequencing adapters. Sequencing of the libraries was done on either Illumina HiSeq 2500 (2x100 bp) or NovaSeq (2x150 bp). From the authors' description of their analysis: Reads were demultiplexed and collapsed into UMI consensus sequences with MIGEC, and V(D)J alignment was performed with MiXCR. Vaccine-responding clonotypes were identified with edgeR using replicate PBMC samples, with FDR below 0.01 and a log2 fold change above 5 up to day 15 being required. CD4 or CD8 identity was assigned to each bulk clonotype according to whether the clonotype was present at higher abundance in the sequenced CD4 repertoire or the sequenced CD8 repertoire. TCRdb reran the public reads through fastp at Q25 and MiXCR, keeping productive beta chains. Each entry is one CDR3 protein sequence, shown with its most common DNA and genes. V and J calls and clone size were set by TCRdb, not the authors. Recorded for this sample are hundreds of thousands of distinct CDR3 sequences; 6.2% of them occurred a single time. The ten most abundant clones make up approximately 16% of the sample.

The rearranged segments are TRBV7-2 and TRBJ2-3; 8 middle bases align to TRBD2. This receptor was obtained from a man aged 25 to 40 who received the YFV17D yellow fever vaccine. Sample: PBMCs, taken 5 days after the yellow fever booster vaccination. The CDR3 here reads CASSLAGAGGTTDTQYF. Here is the DNA: TGTGCCAGCAGCTTAGCGGGGGCGGGAGGTACCACAGATACGCAGTATTTT.